This TCR beta chain is from a study of blood T cell repertoires in COVID-19. The germline CDR1 and CDR2 sequences are SEHNR and FQNEAQ (reference sequence). Trimming stripped 5 bases from V and 9 bases from J, with 11 bases between. CDR3 length: 11 residues. Allocation to cohorts depended on clinical history reported by the participants. Libraries were prepared by immunoSEQ multiplex PCR; TCRdb keeps only in-frame clonotypes and omits some of them. The top ten hold approximately 2% of the sample, which has around 250,000 clones, approximately 85% seen once. This TCR was recovered from a woman in her fifties or sixties who had recovered from COVID-19. Sequenced sample: PBMCs or T cells enriched from blood (not recorded which). The V gene is TRBV7-9, the J gene TRBJ2-7; D possibly corresponds to TRBD2 (5 bases). CDR3 bases: TGTGCCAGCAGCGCGACTACCGGGCAGTACTTC. Amino acids: CASSATTGQYF.